The present TCR beta chain was sequenced within a study of T cells expressing NK-cell markers. In generating TCR beta cDNA, 5'RACE template switching with UMIs was used. TCRdb re-called the 5' RACE reads and gives one entry per CDR3 protein, without DNA. This sample carries 400,000 to 500,000 distinct CDR3 sequences, with 7.3% going to the ten biggest clones. CDR1 is SGHTA, CDR2 FQGNSA, per germline. This CDR3 has 16 residues. The V gene is TRBV7-2, the J gene TRBJ2-3; TCRdb names TRBD2, which stays unverified in the absence of DNA. Sample: blood T cells: a sorted CD56 or NKG2C T cell subset, CD4+ or CD8+ T cells, or bulk PBMC T cells (not recorded which). The sequence derives from a woman aged 18 to 75 in good health. The CDR3 protein is CASSLGLAGRTDTQYF.